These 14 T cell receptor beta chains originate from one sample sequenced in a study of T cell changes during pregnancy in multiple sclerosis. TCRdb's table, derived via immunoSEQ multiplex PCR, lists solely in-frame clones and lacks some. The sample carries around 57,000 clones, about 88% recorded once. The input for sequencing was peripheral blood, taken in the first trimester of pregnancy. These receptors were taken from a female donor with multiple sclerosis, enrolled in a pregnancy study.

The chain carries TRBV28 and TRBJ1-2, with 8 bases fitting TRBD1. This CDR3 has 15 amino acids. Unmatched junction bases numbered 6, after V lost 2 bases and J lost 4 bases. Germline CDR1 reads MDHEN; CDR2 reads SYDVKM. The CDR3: CASSLQGARGYGYTF. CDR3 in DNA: TGTGCCAGCAGTTTACAGGGGGCGCGGGGCTATGGCTACACCTTC.

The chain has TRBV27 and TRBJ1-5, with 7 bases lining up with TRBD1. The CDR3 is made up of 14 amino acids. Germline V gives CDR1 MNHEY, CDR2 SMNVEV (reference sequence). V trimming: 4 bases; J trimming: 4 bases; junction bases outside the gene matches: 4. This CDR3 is CASSSGTANQPQHF. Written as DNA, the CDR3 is TGTGCCAGCAGTTCCGGGACAGCAAATCAGCCCCAGCATTTT.

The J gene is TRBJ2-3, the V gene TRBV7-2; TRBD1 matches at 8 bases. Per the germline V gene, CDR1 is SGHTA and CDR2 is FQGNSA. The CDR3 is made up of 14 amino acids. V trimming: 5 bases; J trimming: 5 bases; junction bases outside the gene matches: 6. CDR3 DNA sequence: TGTGCCAGCAGCCCGGGACAGGTTATAGATACGCAGTATTTT. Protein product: CASSPGQVIDTQYF.

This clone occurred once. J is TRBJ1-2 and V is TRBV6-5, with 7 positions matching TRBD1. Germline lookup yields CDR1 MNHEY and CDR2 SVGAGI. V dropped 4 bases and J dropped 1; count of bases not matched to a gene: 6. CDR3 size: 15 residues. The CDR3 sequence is CASSWTGLNNYGYTF. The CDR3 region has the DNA TGTGCCAGCAGTTGGACAGGTCTCAATAACTATGGCTACACCTTC.

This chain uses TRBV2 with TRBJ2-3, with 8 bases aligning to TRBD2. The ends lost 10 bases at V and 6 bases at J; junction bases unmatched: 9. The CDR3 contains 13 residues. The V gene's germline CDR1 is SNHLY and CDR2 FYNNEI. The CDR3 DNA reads TGTGCCACACGGAAAGCGGGAGAGGATACGCAGTATTTT. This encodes CATRKAGEDTQYF.

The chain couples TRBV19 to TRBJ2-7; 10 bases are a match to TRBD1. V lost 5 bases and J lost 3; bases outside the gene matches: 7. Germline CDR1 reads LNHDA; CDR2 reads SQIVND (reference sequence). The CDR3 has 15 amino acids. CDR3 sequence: CASSRPGQGIYEQYF. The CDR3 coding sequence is TGTGCCAGTAGTCGCCCGGGACAGGGGATCTACGAGCAGTACTTC.

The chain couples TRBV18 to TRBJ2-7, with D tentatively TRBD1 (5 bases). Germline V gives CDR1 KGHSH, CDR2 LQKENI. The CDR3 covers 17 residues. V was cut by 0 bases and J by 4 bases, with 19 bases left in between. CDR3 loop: CASSPPLRTPDHYEQYF. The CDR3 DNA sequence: TGTGCCAGCTCACCACCTCTCCGGACACCCGACCATTACGAGCAGTACTTC.

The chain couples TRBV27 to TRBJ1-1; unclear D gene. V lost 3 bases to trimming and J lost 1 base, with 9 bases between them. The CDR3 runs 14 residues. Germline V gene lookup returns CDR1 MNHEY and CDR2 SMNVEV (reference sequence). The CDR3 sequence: CASSFAGSNTEAFF. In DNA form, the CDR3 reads TGTGCCAGCAGTTTCGCGGGATCGAACACTGAAGCTTTCTTT.

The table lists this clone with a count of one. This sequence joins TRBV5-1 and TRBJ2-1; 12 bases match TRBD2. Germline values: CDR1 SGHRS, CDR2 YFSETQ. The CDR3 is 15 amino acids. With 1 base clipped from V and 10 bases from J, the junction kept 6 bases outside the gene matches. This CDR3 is CASSLILAGGREQFF. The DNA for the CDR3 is TGCGCCAGCAGCTTGATCCTAGCGGGAGGGCGGGAGCAGTTCTTC.

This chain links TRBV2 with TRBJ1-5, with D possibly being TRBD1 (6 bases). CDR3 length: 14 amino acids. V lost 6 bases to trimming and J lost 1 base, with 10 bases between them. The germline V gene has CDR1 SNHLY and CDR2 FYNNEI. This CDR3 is CASSGTISNQPQHF. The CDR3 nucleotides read TGTGCCAGCAGCGGGACAATAAGCAATCAGCCCCAGCATTTT. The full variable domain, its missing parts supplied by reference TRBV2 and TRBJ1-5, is EPEVTQTPSHQVTQMGQEVILRCVPISNHLYFYWYRQILGQKVEFLVSFYNNEISEKSEIFDDQFSVERPDGSNFTLKIRSTKLEDSAMYFCASSGTISNQPQHFGDGTRLSIL.

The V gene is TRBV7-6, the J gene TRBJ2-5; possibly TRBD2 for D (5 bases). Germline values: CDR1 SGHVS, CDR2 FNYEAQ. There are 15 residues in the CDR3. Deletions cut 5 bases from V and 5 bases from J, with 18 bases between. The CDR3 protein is CASSPIGLGFETQYF. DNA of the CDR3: TGTGCCAGCAGCCCGATCGGACTGGGCTTTGAGACCCAGTACTTC.

The CDR3 here is CASSVFQGTGELFF. CDR3 nucleotides: TGTGCCAGCAGTGTCTTCCAGGGGACCGGGGAGCTGTTTTTT. J is TRBJ2-2 and V is TRBV2; possibly TRBD1 for D (6 bases). CDR1 is SNHLY and CDR2 is FYNNEI in the germline V gene. Trimming removed 4 bases from V and 5 bases from J, with 11 bases in between. CDR3 size: 14 residues.

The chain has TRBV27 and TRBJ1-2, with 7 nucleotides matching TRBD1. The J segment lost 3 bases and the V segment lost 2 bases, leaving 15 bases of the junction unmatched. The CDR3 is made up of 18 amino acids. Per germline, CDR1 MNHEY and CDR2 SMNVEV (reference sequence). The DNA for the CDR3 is TGTGCCAGCAGTTTAAGCCCCGACAGGGTGGGTTGGGACTATGGCTACACCTTC. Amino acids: CASSLSPDRVGWDYGYTF.

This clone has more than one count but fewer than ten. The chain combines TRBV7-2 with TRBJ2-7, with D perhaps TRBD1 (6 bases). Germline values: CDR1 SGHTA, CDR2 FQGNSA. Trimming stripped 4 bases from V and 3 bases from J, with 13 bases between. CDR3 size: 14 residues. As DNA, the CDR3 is TGTGCCAGCAGCTCATCAGGGGCCAACTACGAGCAGTACTTC. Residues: CASSSSGANYEQYF.